The 9 T cell receptor beta chains below come from one sample, sequenced in a study of T-cell reconstitution after alpha-beta-depleted transplantation in children. Unique molecular identifiers featured in how the TCRbeta library was prepared. TCRdb used MiXCR to reprocess the PCR reads, holding one entry per CDR3 protein. The table records about 580,000 distinct CDR3 sequences, 23% of them present only once. This material consisted of PBMCs, mostly from graft donor cells, taken 360 days after TCRalphabeta/CD19-depleted stem cell transplant. These receptors were collected from a boy less than two years old who had a stem cell transplant for acute myeloid leukemia, so the T cells may come from the graft donor.

In this sample, this clonotype turned up many times. This chain links TRBV7-9 with TRBJ2-5; D call uncertain. This CDR3 has 15 residues. Trimming cost V 4 bases and J 3 bases, with 15 bases left between them. Germline values: CDR1 SEHNR, CDR2 FQNEAQ (reference sequence). DNA of the CDR3: TGTGCCAGCAGCTCCGTAGACGGGCTCGAAGAGACCCAGTACTTC. Translating it yields CASSSVDGLEETQYF.

This clonotype was detected ten times or more. The chain combines TRBV27 with TRBJ2-7, with D perhaps TRBD1 (5 bases). Germline-derived CDR1 and CDR2 are MNHEY and SMNVEV (reference sequence). V was pared by 5 bases and J by 1 base, with 9 bases between. The CDR3 covers 13 residues. The CDR3 nucleotides are TGTGCCAGCAGTGACAGAATGTCCTACGAGCAGTACTTC. As protein: CASSDRMSYEQYF.

This clonotype occurred many times. V gene TRBV10-2 combines with J gene TRBJ2-7, with no clear D. The CDR3 spans 11 residues. The germline gives CDR1 WSHSY, CDR2 SAAADI. Between the trimmed V and J ends, which lost 2 bases and 4 bases, there was a span of 3 bases. CDR3 loop: CASSEGYEQYV. In nucleotides, the CDR3 is TGCGCCAGCAGTGAGGGGTACGAGCAGTACGTC.

This clonotype was counted only a few times. The chain combines TRBV12-3 or TRBV12-4 with TRBJ2-1; 8 nucleotides align to TRBD1. This CDR3 has 18 amino acids. V shed 6 bases, J shed 6 bases, and the junction held 19 bases outside the gene matches. In nucleotides, the CDR3 is TGTGCCAGCAGGACCCGAGGCCCCGGGACAGGACCCGTCAATGAGCAGTTCTTC. Translation: CASRTRGPGTGPVNEQFF.

The sample holds a few counts of this clonotype. This chain links TRBV15 with TRBJ2-3; D gene uncertain. The V gene lost 3 bases and the J gene lost 0 bases, with 10 bases spanning the gap. This CDR3 has 15 residues. Germline-derived CDR1 and CDR2 are LNHNV and YYDKDF (reference sequence). The CDR3 DNA sequence: TGTGCCACCAGCAGTTCGGGCCCGAGCACAGATACGCAGTATTTT. Its translation is CATSSSGPSTDTQYF.

This chain joins TRBV20-1 and TRBJ1-1; 8 bases are shared with TRBD1. V was pared by 3 bases and J by 8 bases, with 11 bases of the junction left unmatched. The CDR3 is made up of 14 amino acids. CDR1 DFQATT and CDR2 SNEGSKA come from the germline V gene (reference sequence). The CDR3 region is CSASPPGQGREAFF. CDR3 sequence (DNA): TGCAGTGCTAGCCCCCCAGGACAGGGACGAGAAGCTTTCTTT.

This clonotype has a handful of counts. The CDR3 protein is CASSPRDKGTGELFF. CDR3 coding DNA: TGTGCCAGCAGCCCCCGGGACAAAGGCACCGGGGAGCTGTTTTTT. The J gene is TRBJ2-2, the V gene TRBV5-5, with a tentative D call TRBD1 (6 bases). CDR1 and CDR2 from the germline V gene are SGHKS and YYEKEE (reference sequence). The V gene lost 4 bases and the J gene lost 4 bases, with 14 bases spanning the gap. The CDR3 has 15 residues. The complete variable domain, with remaining parts taken from reference TRBV5-5 and TRBJ2-2, reads DAGVTQSPTHLIKTRGQQVTLRCSPISGHKSVSWYQQVLGQGPQFIFQYYEKEERGRGNFPDRFSARQFPNYSSELNVNALLLGDSALYLCASSPRDKGTGELFFGEGSRLTVL.

This clonotype has a count of ten or more. The chain carries TRBV6-5 and TRBJ2-2; D is unclear. V was pared by 2 bases and J by 1 base, with 8 bases between. This CDR3 contains 15 residues. Germline V gene data show CDR1 as MNHEY and CDR2 as SVGAGI. Here the CDR3 DNA reads TGTGCCAGCAGTTACGACCGTTGGAACACCGGGGAGCTGTTTTTT. Translation gives CASSYDRWNTGELFF.

This chain links TRBV6-2 or TRBV6-3 with TRBJ1-5; 7 bases are shared with TRBD1. V was pared by 4 bases and J by 4 bases, with 7 bases of the junction left unmatched. Germline lookup yields CDR1 MNHEY and CDR2 SVGEGT. This CDR3 comprises 15 residues. This CDR3 is CASSSTGQRNQPQHF. The CDR3 DNA is TGTGCCAGCAGTTCAACGGGACAGCGAAATCAGCCCCAGCATTTT.